These T cell receptor beta chains were read from a single sample in a study of read filtering for tumor transcriptome and immune sequencing. Using its own MiXCR run on the reads, TCRdb lists one record per CDR3 protein. Of 45,000 to 55,000 distinct CDR3 sequences detected, approximately 12% appear once; the ten largest clones hold roughly 15%. Specimen: a population of CD138-negative cells sorted from bone marrow. These TCRs come from a donor at least 40 years old with multiple myeloma. CDR3s include the opening cysteine and the closing phenylalanine or tryptophan. A D gene is named only where the DNA matches it firmly. Size values are once, few and many counts, or a class for expanded clones, and some rows have none.

D,V,size,J,DNA,CDR3
TRBD1,TRBV6-5,many,TRBJ1-2,TGTGCCAGCAGTTACGCCGGACAGGGGCGGTATGGCTACACCTTC,CASSYAGQGRYGYTF
TRBD1,TRBV24-1,many,TRBJ2-6,TGTGCCACTAGGACAGGCTCTGGGGCCAACGTCCTGACTTTC,CATRTGSGANVLTF
TRBD1,TRBV28,many,TRBJ1-5,TGTGCCAGCAGGAGTGGGGGACAGGGGGATCCATCACGCCCCCAGCATTTT,CASRSGGQGDPSRPQHF
-,TRBV5-6,many,TRBJ1-2,TGTGCCAGCAGCTTGGTGGAGCAGGGGTTATACGGCTACACCTTC,CASSLVEQGLYGYTF
-,TRBV29-1,medium-sized,TRBJ2-1,TGCAGCGTTCTGTTGAGGAATGAGCAGTTCTTC,CSVLLRNEQFF
TRBD2,TRBV29-1,many,TRBJ2-7,TGCAGCGCCACCGGGACTAGCGCCTACGAGCAGTACTTC,CSATGTSAYEQYF
-,TRBV4-2,-,TRBJ2-7,TGTGCCAGCAGCCAAGGAACCCAGGCCTACGAGCAGTACTTC,CASSQGTQAYEQYF
TRBD2,TRBV5-4,-,TRBJ2-1,TGTGCTAGCAGCTTATTTAGCGGGGGCTGGAATGAGCAGTTCTTC,CASSLFSGGWNEQFF
-,TRBV6-6,many,TRBJ2-7,TGTGCCAGCAGTTACACTTCTGATGGGGAGCAGTACTTC,CASSYTSDGEQYF
-,TRBV7-9,many,TRBJ1-5,TGTGCCAGCAGTCGGGACGGTGATCAGCCCCAGCATTTT,CASSRDGDQPQHF
-,TRBV7-2,many,TRBJ2-5,TGTGCCAGCAGCTTCCGGGCCGAGACCCAGTACTTC,CASSFRAETQYF
-,TRBV27,many,TRBJ2-2,TGTGCCAGCAGTCCAAGGTTGGGGGCGAGCGGGGAGCTGCTTTTT,CASSPRLGASGELLF
-,TRBV30,many,TRBJ2-2,TGTGCCTGGAGTGTAGGCTGGGACACCGGGGAGCTGTTTTTT,CAWSVGWDTGELFF
TRBD2,TRBV11-2,many,TRBJ2-7,TGTGCCAGCAGCTCCGGACTAGCGGGAGTCTTGTACGAGCAGTACTTC,CASSSGLAGVLYEQYF
-,TRBV6-5,many,TRBJ1-1,TGTGCCAGCAGCCTAAACCCCGGACACTCGGAAGCTTTCTTT,CASSLNPGHSEAFF
TRBD2,TRBV7-9,many,TRBJ2-1,TGTGCCAGCAGCCTCCTGACTAGCGGAGCGGTGGAGCAGTTCTTC,CASSLLTSGAVEQFF
-,TRBV24-1,many,TRBJ1-1,TGTGCCACCAGTGATGCGGGGCAGTCGAACACTGAAGCTTTCTTT,CATSDAGQSNTEAFF
-,TRBV11-3,many,TRBJ2-1,TGTGCCTCCTACCCCGGAGGGGCTAGATCCTACAATGAGCAGTTCTTC,CASYPGGARSYNEQFF
-,TRBV12-3/TRBV12-4,many,TRBJ1-1,TGTGCCAGCAGGACCCAGGTCGCTGAAGCTTTCTTT,CASRTQVAEAFF
-,TRBV5-8,many,TRBJ2-7,TGTGCCAGCAGCTTGGTCCAGGATAGCTCCTACGAGCAGTACTTC,CASSLVQDSSYEQYF
-,TRBV19,-,TRBJ1-5,TGTGCCAGTAGTATAACAGGAAGGGATCATCCCCAGCATTTT,CASSITGRDHPQHF
-,TRBV4-3,many,TRBJ2-3,TGCGCCAGCAGCCAAACCGGGATACCCACAGATACGCAGTATTTT,CASSQTGIPTDTQYF
-,TRBV28,many,TRBJ2-2,TGTGCCAGCCTTACCATGAACACCGGGGAGCTGTTTTTT,CASLTMNTGELFF
-,TRBV7-9,few,TRBJ2-7,TGTGCCAGCAGCTTAGATGGGGTGGGCGACGAGCAGTGCTTC,CASSLDGVGDEQCF
-,TRBV7-3,-,TRBJ2-3,TGTGCCAGCAGCCGAACCGGCGACAGAAGCACAGATACGCAGTATTTT,CASSRTGDRSTDTQYF
-,TRBV27,many,TRBJ2-2,TGTGCCAGCAGTCTAGAAACAGGGAGCTCTGGGACCGGGGAGCTGTTTTTT,CASSLETGSSGTGELFF
-,TRBV20-1,-,TRBJ2-1,TGCAGTGCCAAGGGACGGAACAATGAGCAGTTCTTC,CSAKGRNNEQFF
-,TRBV7-9,many,TRBJ1-5,TGTGCCAGCAGCGACTGGGGAGGGAATCAGCCCCAGCATTTT,CASSDWGGNQPQHF
-,TRBV11-2,many,TRBJ2-3,TGTGCCAGCAGCTCCTGGGTAGCGGATTACGATAGCACAGATACGCAGTATTTT,CASSSWVADYDSTDTQYF
-,TRBV28,-,TRBJ2-3,TGTGCCAGCAGTTCTTTAGGGGCAGGGCCTTCAGATACGCAGTATTTT,CASSSLGAGPSDTQYF
-,TRBV10-3,many,TRBJ1-4,TGTGCCATCAGTGATGGGCATGAAAAACTGTTTTTT,CAISDGHEKLFF
-,TRBV7-3,many,TRBJ2-6,TGTGCCAGCAGCTTAGGTGGGGCCAACGTCCTGACTTTC,CASSLGGANVLTF
TRBD1,TRBV20-1,many,TRBJ1-1,TGCAGTGCCCCCCAGGGACAGGGATACACTGAAGCTTTCTTT,CSAPQGQGYTEAFF
TRBD2,TRBV7-3,many,TRBJ2-1,TGTGCCAGCAGCTTACTAGCGGGAGTCGCCGAGCAGTTCTTC,CASSLLAGVAEQFF
-,TRBV11-3,many,TRBJ2-3,TGTGCCAGCAGCTTGACATCCCGCACAGATACGCAGTATTTT,CASSLTSRTDTQYF
TRBD2,TRBV5-1,many,TRBJ2-1,TGCGCCAGCAGCTTACTAGCGGGAGTGTACAATGAGCAGTTCTTC,CASSLLAGVYNEQFF
TRBD2,TRBV19,many,TRBJ2-3,TGTGCCAGTAGTCCGGGGAGGGAGAGCACAGATACGCAGTATTTT,CASSPGRESTDTQYF
TRBD1,TRBV2,many,TRBJ1-5,TGTGCCATCCGGACAGGGACTCTCGAGCCCCAGCATTTT,CAIRTGTLEPQHF
-,TRBV3-1,-,TRBJ2-5,TGTGCCAGCAGCCAAGATGGGATGGGGCGAGAGACCCAGTACTTC,CASSQDGMGRETQYF
-,TRBV18,many,TRBJ1-1,TGTGCCAGCTCACCGCAGGGGATGAACACTGAAGCTTTCTTT,CASSPQGMNTEAFF
TRBD1,TRBV18,many,TRBJ2-7,TGTGCCAGCTCACTGGAAAGGACAGGGCCGCGGGAGCAGTACTTC,CASSLERTGPREQYF
TRBD2,TRBV20-1,many,TRBJ2-3,TGCAGTGCACCTAGGACTAGGTACACAGATACGCAGTATTTT,CSAPRTRYTDTQYF
TRBD2,TRBV20-1,many,TRBJ2-3,TGCAGCAGCGGGAGTAAGAGCACAGATACGCAGTATTTT,CSSGSKSTDTQYF
-,TRBV29-1,many,TRBJ1-5,TGCAGCGTTGCCGGGCCCAATCAGCCCCAGCATTTT,CSVAGPNQPQHF
-,TRBV19,many,TRBJ2-5,TGTGCCAGTAGTCCGGACTTACAAGAGACCCAGTACTTC,CASSPDLQETQYF
TRBD2,TRBV20-1,many,TRBJ2-3,TGCAGTGCTAGAATTCGGGGGGGCTTATCTAGCACAGATACGCAGTATTTT,CSARIRGGLSSTDTQYF
-,TRBV5-1,many,TRBJ2-7,TGCGCCAGCAGCTTGAGCGGCGGGACCTACGAGCAGTACTTC,CASSLSGGTYEQYF
-,TRBV30,-,TRBJ1-5,TGTGCCTGGAGTGTACAAGGATCGGTACAGCCCCAGCATTTT,CAWSVQGSVQPQHF